These 13 T cell receptor beta chains were sequenced from one sample in a study of T cells after posttransplantation cyclophosphamide. Clones were sequenced by immunoSEQ multiplex PCR, and TCRdb holds only the in-frame ones, with some missing. Reported are 20,000 to 30,000 clones, none seen only once; the ten largest carry approximately 4%. Sequencing input: PBMCs. Receptors originate from a woman aged 50 to 65 in good health, CMV-negative, and a related stem cell transplant donor.

This clone was recorded at least ten times. The V and J genes are TRBV5-1 and TRBJ2-7; D is possibly TRBD1 (6 bases). This CDR3 is built from 14 residues. CDR1 and CDR2 (germline): SGHRS, YFSETQ. The V gene lost 1 base and the J gene lost 7 bases, with 15 bases spanning the gap. CDR3 loop: CASSLSAGAREQYF. In DNA, the CDR3 is TGCGCCAGCAGCTTGAGCGCAGGGGCGAGGGAGCAGTACTTC.

This clone was picked up many times. This chain joins TRBV5-1 and TRBJ1-3; D unresolved. The CDR3 extends over 15 amino acids. Per the germline V gene, CDR1 is SGHRS and CDR2 is YFSETQ. The V gene lost 3 bases and the J gene lost 0 bases, with 10 bases spanning the gap. The CDR3 sequence is CASSSGSSSGNTIYF. In DNA form, the CDR3 reads TGCGCCAGCAGCTCTGGCTCCAGCTCTGGAAACACCATATATTTT.

This clone was picked up many times. The J gene is TRBJ1-1, the V gene TRBV30; 7 bases line up with TRBD1. V shed 5 bases, J shed 2 bases, and the junction held 8 bases outside the gene matches. The germline V gene has CDR1 GTSNPN and CDR2 SVGIG (reference sequence). The CDR3 runs 14 residues. The CDR3 region is CAWDHLGGNTEAFF. The DNA for the CDR3 is TGTGCCTGGGACCATCTAGGGGGCAACACTGAAGCTTTCTTT. The entire variable domain, with the rest obtained from reference TRBV30 and TRBJ1-1, is as follows: SQTIHQWPATLVQPVGSPLSLECTVEGTSNPNLYWYRQAAGRGLQLLFYSVGIGQISSEVPQNLSASRPQDRQFILSSKKLLLSDSGFYLCAWDHLGGNTEAFFGQGTRLTVV.

This clone has ten or more counts. CDR3 loop: CASSIRGGTEAFF. CDR3 bases: TGTGCCAGCAGCATTAGAGGAGGCACTGAAGCTTTCTTT. The chain recombines TRBV7-3 with TRBJ1-1; D ambiguous. The germline V and J ends were trimmed by 5 bases and 4 bases, with 11 bases remaining between them. The CDR3 loop spans 13 amino acids. The germline V gene encodes CDR1 SGHTA and CDR2 FQGTGA.

This clone was seen many times. The chain couples TRBV10-3 to TRBJ2-1, with a weak D call TRBD2 (6 bases). This CDR3 region has 14 residues. The V end was cut by 2 bases, the J end by 7 bases, with 12 bases between. Germline V gene sequence: CDR1 ENHRY, CDR2 SYGVKD. CDR3: CAISEREFINEQFF. In DNA form, the CDR3 reads TGTGCCATCAGTGAGCGGGAGTTTATAAATGAGCAGTTCTTC.

Many counts were recorded for this clone. This rearrangement joins TRBV27 to TRBJ2-5, with TRBD1 matching 9 bases. The J call could be wrong; TRBJ2-7 is a better fit for the DNA end. This CDR3 has 15 residues. Per the germline V gene, CDR1 is MNHEY and CDR2 is SMNVEV (reference sequence). This chain's CDR3 is CASSFYRDRAYEQYF. The CDR3 nucleotides are TGTGCCAGCAGTTTCTACCGGGACAGGGCCTACGAGCAGTACTTC.

At least ten counts were recorded for this clone. V gene TRBV9 combines with J gene TRBJ1-5, with D maybe TRBD1 (6 bases). Germline loops: CDR1 SGDLS, CDR2 YYNGEE. This CDR3 has 15 amino acids. Trimming took off 0 bases at V and 5 bases at J, with 12 bases between the two ends. Here the CDR3 reads CASSVEDSPHQPQHF. CDR3 nucleotides: TGTGCCAGCAGCGTAGAGGACAGCCCTCATCAGCCCCAGCATTTT.

This clone has ten or more counts. The J gene is TRBJ2-3, the V gene TRBV9; possible D gene TRBD2, 6 bases. This CDR3 has 12 amino acids. Trimming cost V 3 bases and J 5 bases, with 7 bases left between them. Germline CDR1 is SGDLS and CDR2 is YYNGEE. The CDR3 bases are TGTGCCAGCAGCGGGGGGGTAGATACGCAGTATTTT. Translated, it gives CASSGGVDTQYF.

Ten or more counts support this clone. The chain employs TRBV19 and TRBJ2-7; 7 positions match TRBD1. Germline trimming cut 1 base from V and 1 base from J; bases unmatched to any gene: 4. The CDR3 sequence is 15 residues long. CDR1 is LNHDA and CDR2 is SQIVND in the germline V gene (reference sequence). The CDR3 sequence: CASSIGGTASYEQYF. The CDR3 DNA sequence: TGTGCCAGTAGTATAGGGGGGACAGCTTCCTACGAGCAGTACTTC.

The sample holds many counts of this clone. The CDR3 protein is CASSFFGTTSSANEQFF. As DNA, the CDR3 is TGTGCCAGCAGTTTTTTTGGGACTACCTCCTCTGCCAATGAGCAGTTCTTC. This chain connects TRBV27 to TRBJ2-1, with TRBD2 matching 7 bases. Germline V CDR1 and CDR2: MNHEY, SMNVEV (reference sequence). V gave up 3 bases and J gave up 6 bases; unmatched junction bases: 14. CDR3 size: 17 residues.

In its sample, this clone was seen many times. V usage is TRBV30 and J usage is TRBJ1-1; a possible D gene is TRBD1 (5 bases). The CDR3 contains 14 residues. CDR1 and CDR2 (germline): GTSNPN, SVGIG (reference sequence). V lost 0 bases and J 1 base, leaving 9 bases between the germline ends. As DNA, the CDR3 is TGTGCCTGGAGTGTACGAAGGGGGAACACTGAAGCTTTCTTT. Residues: CAWSVRRGNTEAFF.

This clone was detected ten times or more. The chain recombines TRBV5-4 with TRBJ2-1, with D tentatively TRBD2 (5 bases). Germline V gene sequence: CDR1 SGHNT, CDR2 YYREEE (reference sequence). There are 15 residues in the CDR3. V was cut by 0 bases and J by 6 bases, with 13 bases left in between. The CDR3 protein is CASSLGAEALNEQFF. CDR3 sequence (DNA): TGTGCCAGCAGCTTGGGAGCGGAAGCCCTCAATGAGCAGTTCTTC. The complete variable domain, with remaining parts taken from reference TRBV5-4 and TRBJ2-1, reads ETGVTQSPTHLIKTRGQQVTLRCSSQSGHNTVSWYQQALGQGPQFIFQYYREEENGRGNFPPRFSGLQFPNYSSELNVNALELDDSALYLCASSLGAEALNEQFFGPGTRLTVL.

The sample holds many counts of this clone. The chain recombines TRBV21-1 with TRBJ2-7; TRBD1 is the table's D call, not checked against the DNA. TRBV21-1 is a pseudogene locus. The CDR3 runs to 14 residues. The CDR3, as DNA: TGTGCCAGCAGCAAGAAAAAAAGGGGCGACGAGCAGTACTTC. Protein: CASSKKKRGDEQYF.